Listed here are 14 T cell receptor beta chains from one sample, sequenced in a study of blood T cell repertoires in COVID-19 (dated by TCRdb to the early 2020s). Library preparation used the immunoSEQ multiplex PCR assay. TCRdb took over this immuneACCESS table, retaining in-frame rearrangements with V and J assigned. Such tables are incomplete; in checked studies, under half of the missing clones stem from an unresolved V gene, and the remainder is unexplained. The sample table contains approximately 150,000 clones; only one count was recorded for just under 90% of them. The ten largest clones add up to around 8.3% of the sample. Sequenced: peripheral blood. Receptors originate from a woman in her 50s with active or convalescent COVID-19.

The rearrangement uses TRBV29-1 and TRBJ1-5; TRBD1 agrees at 9 bases. J was trimmed by 4 bases and V by 5 bases; bases with no gene match: 3. CDR3 length: 13 residues. Germline assignment: CDR1 SQVTM and CDR2 ANQGSEA. CDR3 DNA: TGCAGCGTTTCCGGGACAGGGAATCAGCCCCAGCATTTT. It codes for CSVSGTGNQPQHF.

The chain links TRBV7-2 to TRBJ1-2; TRBD1 aligns across 9 bases. After removal of 3 bases from V and 11 bases from J, the junction contained 13 bases not matched to a gene. The length of the CDR3 is 15 residues. CDR1 is SGHTA, CDR2 FQGNSA, per germline. The CDR3 protein is CASSLGGTGTTTYTF. The DNA for the CDR3 is TGTGCCAGCAGCTTGGGGGGGACAGGGACTACCACGTACACCTTC.

CDR3 sequence (DNA): TGTGCCAGCAGCTCGAAACAGGGCCTAACTACAGGCTACACCTTC. This sequence encodes CASSSKQGLTTGYTF. The gene calls are TRBV7-9 and TRBJ1-2, with a weak D call TRBD1 (6 bases). V lost 4 bases to trimming and J lost 8 bases, with 20 bases between them. The CDR3 spans 15 residues. The germline gives CDR1 SEHNR, CDR2 FQNEAQ (reference sequence).

This chain uses TRBV13 with TRBJ1-2; D possibly corresponds to TRBD1 (6 bases). The V end lost 5 bases, the J end lost 4 bases, and 17 bases lay between the germline ends. Germline assignment: CDR1 PRHDT and CDR2 FYEKMQ (reference sequence). The CDR3 extends over 15 amino acids. CDR3 region: CASSAREQGPYGYTF. In DNA, the CDR3 is TGTGCCAGCAGCGCCCGGGAACAGGGCCCCTATGGCTACACCTTC.

The chain joins TRBV7-9 to TRBJ2-3; no reliable D call. The CDR3 loop spans 15 amino acids. Germline lookup yields CDR1 SEHNR and CDR2 FQNEAQ (reference sequence). Between the trimmed V and J ends, which lost 1 base and 3 bases, there was a span of 11 bases. The CDR3 nucleotides are TGTGCCAGCAGCTTAGTGCCTGGGCTTACAGATACGCAGTATTTT. Protein product: CASSLVPGLTDTQYF. Looking up the rest from reference TRBV7-9 and TRBJ2-3 gives the full variable domain: DTGVSQNPRHKITKRGQNVTFRCDPISEHNRLYWYRQTLGQGPEFLTYFQNEAQLEKSRLLSDRFSAERPKGSFSTLEIQRTEQGDSAMYLCASSLVPGLTDTQYFGPGTRLTVL.

The chain's CDR3 is CASSGTSGKISYNEQFF. CDR3 coding DNA: TGTGCCAGCAGCGGGACTAGCGGGAAGATCTCCTACAATGAGCAGTTCTTC. The rearrangement joins TRBV5-4 to TRBJ2-1, with TRBD2 matching over 13 bases. The CDR3 length is 17 residues. V lost 4 bases and J lost 0; bases outside the gene matches: 4. CDR1 and CDR2 from the germline V gene are SGHNT and YYREEE (reference sequence).

The V call is TRBV4-3, the J call TRBJ1-2; D gene uncertain. Trimming cost V 0 bases and J 5 bases, with 10 bases left between them. The germline V gene has CDR1 LGHNA and CDR2 YSLEER. This CDR3 has 14 residues. The CDR3: CASSQDRGTYGYTF. The CDR3 region has the DNA TGCGCCAGCAGCCAAGATCGAGGAACTTATGGCTACACCTTC.

This chain uses TRBV19 with TRBJ1-1; D ambiguous. CDR3 length equals 13 residues. V lost 1 base and J 6 bases, leaving 9 bases between the germline ends. Germline CDR1 is LNHDA and CDR2 is SQIVND (reference sequence). The CDR3 nucleotides read TGTGCCAGTAGTATAGTAGGAACAGCTGAAGCTTTCTTT. It is translated as CASSIVGTAEAFF.

The V call is TRBV5-5, the J call TRBJ1-2; 8 bases map to TRBD1. The CDR3 contains 16 residues. Trimming removed 4 bases from V and 4 bases from J; junction bases left unmatched: 12. Germline CDR1 and CDR2: SGHKS and YYEKEE (reference sequence). In DNA, the CDR3 is TGTGCCAGCAGCCTTTCACAGGGGGGTATGATCTATGGCTACACCTTC. This encodes CASSLSQGGMIYGYTF.

This clone was recorded once. The chain links TRBV7-2 to TRBJ2-7; TRBD2 might be the D (7 bases). Germline lookup yields CDR1 SGHTA and CDR2 FQGNSA. V lost 1 base and J lost 3, with 25 bases in between. CDR3 length equals 19 residues. The CDR3 here is CASSLEGGVRTRAVYEQYF. The CDR3 region has the DNA TGTGCCAGCAGCTTAGAAGGGGGTGTCAGGACTAGGGCTGTCTACGAGCAGTACTTC.

This CDR3 reads CASSPLLVTEQFF. In DNA form, the CDR3 reads TGTGCCAGCAGCCCCCTACTAGTCACTGAGCAGTTCTTC. The rearrangement joins TRBV4-2 to TRBJ2-1; TRBD2 is a possible D gene (5 bases). V was cut by 4 bases and J by 9 bases, with 13 bases left in between. The CDR3 spans 13 residues. Looked up from germline, CDR1 is LGHNA and CDR2 is YNFKEQ.

The rearrangement uses TRBV15 and TRBJ1-3; 8 bases line up with TRBD1. The CDR3 contains 20 residues. The germline gives CDR1 LNHNV, CDR2 YYDKDF (reference sequence). The J segment lost 0 bases and the V segment lost 5 bases, leaving 18 bases of the junction unmatched. CDR3 nucleotides: TGTGCCACCAGCCAAATCGGCCGCTTCGGGACAGGATCCTCTGGAAACACCATATATTTT. Its translation is CATSQIGRFGTGSSGNTIYF.

The chain carries TRBV4-2 and TRBJ2-3; 10 bases fit TRBD2. J was trimmed by 4 bases and V by 4 bases; bases with no gene match: 8. CDR3 length: 16 amino acids. Germline lookup yields CDR1 LGHNA and CDR2 YNFKEQ. The CDR3 DNA follows: TGTGCCAGCAGCCGTTCCGGGACTAGCGAAGCAGATACGCAGTATTTT. Translation gives CASSRSGTSEADTQYF.

The V call is TRBV7-2, the J call TRBJ2-5; no definite D call. The CDR3 length is 14 residues. CDR1 and CDR2 (germline): SGHTA, FQGNSA. Deletions cut 0 bases from V and 3 bases from J, with 8 bases between. The CDR3 loop reads CASSLARLKETQYF. DNA for the CDR3: TGTGCCAGCAGCTTAGCGCGCCTAAAAGAGACCCAGTACTTC.